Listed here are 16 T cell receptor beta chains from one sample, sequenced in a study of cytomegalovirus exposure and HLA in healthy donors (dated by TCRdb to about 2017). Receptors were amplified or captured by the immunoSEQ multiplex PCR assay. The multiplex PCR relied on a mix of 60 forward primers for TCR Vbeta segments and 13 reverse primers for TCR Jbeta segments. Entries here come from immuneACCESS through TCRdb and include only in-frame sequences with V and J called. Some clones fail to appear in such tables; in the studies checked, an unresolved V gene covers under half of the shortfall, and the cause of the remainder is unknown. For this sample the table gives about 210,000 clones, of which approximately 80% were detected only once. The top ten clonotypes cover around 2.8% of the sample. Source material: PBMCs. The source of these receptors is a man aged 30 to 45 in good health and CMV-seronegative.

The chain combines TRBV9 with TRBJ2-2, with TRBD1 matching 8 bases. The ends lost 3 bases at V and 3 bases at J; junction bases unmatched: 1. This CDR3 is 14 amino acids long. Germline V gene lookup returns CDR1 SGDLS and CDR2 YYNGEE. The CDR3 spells CASSADRDTGELFF. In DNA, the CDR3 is TGTGCCAGCAGCGCGGACAGGGACACCGGGGAGCTGTTTTTT.

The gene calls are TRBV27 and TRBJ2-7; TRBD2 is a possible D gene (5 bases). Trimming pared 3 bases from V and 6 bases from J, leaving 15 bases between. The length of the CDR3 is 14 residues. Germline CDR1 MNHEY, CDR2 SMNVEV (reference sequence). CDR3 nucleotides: TGTGCCAGCAGTTTCCGGGGTATGGTGGTCGAGCAGTACTTC. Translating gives CASSFRGMVVEQYF.

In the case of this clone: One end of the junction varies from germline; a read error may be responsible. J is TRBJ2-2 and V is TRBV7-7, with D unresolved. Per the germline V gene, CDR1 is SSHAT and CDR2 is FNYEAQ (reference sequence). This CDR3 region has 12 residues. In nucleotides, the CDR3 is TGTGCTAGCAGCTTATCGGCCGGGGAGCTGTTTTTT. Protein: CASSLSAGELFF.

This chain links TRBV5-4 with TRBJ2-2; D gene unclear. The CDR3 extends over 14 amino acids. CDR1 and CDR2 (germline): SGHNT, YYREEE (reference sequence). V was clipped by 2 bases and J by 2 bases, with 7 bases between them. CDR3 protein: CASSFGGNTGELFF. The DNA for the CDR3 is TGTGCCAGCAGCTTCGGCGGCAACACCGGGGAGCTGTTTTTT.

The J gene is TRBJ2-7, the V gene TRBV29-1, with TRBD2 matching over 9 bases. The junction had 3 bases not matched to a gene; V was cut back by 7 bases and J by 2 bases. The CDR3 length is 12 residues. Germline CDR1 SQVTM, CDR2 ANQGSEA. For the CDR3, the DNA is TGCAGCGGCGGGGGGGACCCCTACGAGCAGTACTTC. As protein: CSGGGDPYEQYF.

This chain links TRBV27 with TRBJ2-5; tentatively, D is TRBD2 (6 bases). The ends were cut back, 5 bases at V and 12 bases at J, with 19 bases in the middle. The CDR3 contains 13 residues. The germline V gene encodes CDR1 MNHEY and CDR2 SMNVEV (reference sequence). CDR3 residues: CASSISGPREEYF. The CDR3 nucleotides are TGTGCCAGCAGTATCTCCGGGCCAAGGGAGGAGTACTTC.

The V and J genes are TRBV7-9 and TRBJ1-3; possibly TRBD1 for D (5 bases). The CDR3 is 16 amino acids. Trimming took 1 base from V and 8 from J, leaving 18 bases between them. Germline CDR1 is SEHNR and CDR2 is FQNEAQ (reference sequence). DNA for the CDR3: TGTGCCAGCAGCTTAGGGTGGCGGAGGGGAAGGTACACCATATATTTT. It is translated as CASSLGWRRGRYTIYF.

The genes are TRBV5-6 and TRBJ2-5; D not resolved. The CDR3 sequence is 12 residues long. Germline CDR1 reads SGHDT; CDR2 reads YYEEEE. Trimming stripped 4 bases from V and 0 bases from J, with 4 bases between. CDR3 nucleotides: TGTGCCAGCAGCCAGTACCAAGAGACCCAGTACTTC. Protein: CASSQYQETQYF.

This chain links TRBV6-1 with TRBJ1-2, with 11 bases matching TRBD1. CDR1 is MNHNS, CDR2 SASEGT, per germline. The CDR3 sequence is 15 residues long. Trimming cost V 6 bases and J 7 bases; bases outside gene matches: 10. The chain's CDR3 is CASREDRGHGSGYTF. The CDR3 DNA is TGTGCCAGCAGGGAGGACAGGGGGCATGGTAGTGGCTACACCTTC.

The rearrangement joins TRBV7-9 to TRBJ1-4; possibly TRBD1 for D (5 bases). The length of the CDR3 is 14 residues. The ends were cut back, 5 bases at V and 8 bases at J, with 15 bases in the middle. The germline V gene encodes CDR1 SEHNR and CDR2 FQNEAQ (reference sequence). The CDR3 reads CASSREGWEEKLFF. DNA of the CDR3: TGTGCCAGCAGCAGGGAGGGGTGGGAGGAAAAACTGTTTTTT.

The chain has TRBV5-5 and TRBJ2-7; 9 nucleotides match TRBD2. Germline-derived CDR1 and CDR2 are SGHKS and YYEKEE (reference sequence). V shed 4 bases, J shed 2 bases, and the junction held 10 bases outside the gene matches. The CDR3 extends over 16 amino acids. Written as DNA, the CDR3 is TGTGCCAGCAGCAGGGACTTGGGCGGGGGGGCCTACGAGCAGTACTTC. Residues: CASSRDLGGGAYEQYF.

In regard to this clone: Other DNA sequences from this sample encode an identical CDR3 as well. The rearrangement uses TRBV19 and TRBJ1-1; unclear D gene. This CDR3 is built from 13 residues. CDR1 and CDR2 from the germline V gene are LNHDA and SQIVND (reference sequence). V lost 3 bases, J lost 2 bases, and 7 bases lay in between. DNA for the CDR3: TGTGCCAGTAGTATCGGGGTTAACACTGAAGCTTTCTTT. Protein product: CASSIGVNTEAFF.

This CDR3 reads CASRELAGSYEQYF. CDR3 DNA: TGTGCCAGCAGAGAACTAGCGGGCTCCTACGAGCAGTACTTC. J is TRBJ2-7 and V is TRBV6-1, with 9 bases fitting TRBD2. V was clipped by 6 bases and J by 0 bases; unmatched bases: 3. This CDR3 is 14 amino acids long. From germline, CDR1 is MNHNS and CDR2 SASEGT.

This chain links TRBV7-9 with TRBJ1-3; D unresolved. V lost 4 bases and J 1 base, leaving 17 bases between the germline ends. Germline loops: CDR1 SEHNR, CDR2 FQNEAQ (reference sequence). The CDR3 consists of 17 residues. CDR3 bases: TGTGCCAGCAGCTCCTGGAGGTCAGCAGTTTCTGGAAACACCATATATTTT. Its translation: CASSSWRSAVSGNTIYF.

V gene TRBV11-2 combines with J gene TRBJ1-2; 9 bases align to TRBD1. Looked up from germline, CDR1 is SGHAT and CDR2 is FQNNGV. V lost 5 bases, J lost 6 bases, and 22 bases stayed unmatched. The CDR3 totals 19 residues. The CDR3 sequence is CASSPRLQTPGQGSNGYTF. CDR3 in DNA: TGTGCCAGCAGCCCCAGACTCCAAACTCCGGGACAGGGCTCGAATGGCTACACCTTC.

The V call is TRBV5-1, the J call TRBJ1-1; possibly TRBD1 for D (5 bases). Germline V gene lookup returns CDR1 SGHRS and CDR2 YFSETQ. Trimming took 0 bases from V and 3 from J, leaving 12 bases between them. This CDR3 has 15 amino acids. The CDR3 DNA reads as TGCGCCAGCAGCTTGGGCAGGGTGAAGGACACTGAAGCTTTCTTT. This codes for CASSLGRVKDTEAFF. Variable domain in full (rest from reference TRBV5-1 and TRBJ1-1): KAGVTQTPRYLIKTRGQQVTLSCSPISGHRSVSWYQQTPGQGLQFLFEYFSETQRNKGNFPGRFSGRQFSNSRSEMNVSTLELGDSALYLCASSLGRVKDTEAFFGQGTRLTVV.